This T cell receptor beta chain originates from a study of blood T cell repertoires in COVID-19 (dated by TCRdb to between 2020 and 2021). Background on the whole study: Collaborator samples came from the United States, Italy and Spain and covered acute and convalescent phases of COVID-19. The prospective study material was composed of cDNA or gDNA derived from T cells, B-cell-depleted T cells, or PBMCs. Subjects who had been exposed to COVID-19, were actively infected with it, or had recovered from it provided the deeply sampled blood TCRbeta repertoires that made up the dataset. The repertoires were made available in a free public database intended to serve as a resource for research on the immune response to SARS-CoV-2. Samples came from the ongoing ImmuneRACE study (first 160 participants) plus 1,254 subjects from 6 global collaborators. Sample metadata almost always included a de-identified subject ID, COVID-19 status, age in years and sex. Where available, HLA class I and class II types were obtained from metadata supplied by the sample provider rather than from assay-based typing.

Each collaborating institution followed its own protocols to collect whole blood in K2EDTA tubes. Collaborator samples were shipped for TCRbeta analysis as frozen whole blood, isolated PBMCs, or DNA extracted from either sample type. Remarks on this clone: Its antigen is still unknown. No quality values exist for individual bases; no much larger clone is one base distant.

The CDR3 runs 13 residues from the cysteine to the phenylalanine. Only the CDR3 region is kept as DNA, spanning 39 bases read in frame from base 1. V is shortened by 3 bases, J by 7 bases, and the region joining them spans 7 bases. CDR1 SNHLY and CDR2 FYNNEI are derived from the germline V gene. The immunoSEQ Assay, a bias-controlled multiplex PCR, was used to amplify TCRbeta CDR3 regions from genomic DNA. As for how the authors treated the data: Within the assay, amplification of reference gene primers was used to estimate how many nucleated cells each sample contained. To quantify the absolute abundance of each unique TCRbeta CDR3 rearrangement, sequence reads were collapsed and filtered. For each sample, productive Simpson clonality was calculated as the square root of Simpson's diversity index across productive rearrangements. TCRdb took this table from immuneACCESS and kept in-frame rearrangements with V and J called. Such tables lack part of the clones; where checked against another copy, unresolved V genes explain under half of the gap, and the rest is unexplained. Clonal size and the V and J genes are those of that table, whereas D and trimming came from the DNA. Within this sample are about 97,000 clones, with about nine tenths of them counted one time only. About 1.8% of the sample is taken by the ten largest.

General study outcomes and caveats: Clinical and demographic metadata were provided uncurated, with the amount varying by source and participant.

The rearranged segments are TRBV2 and TRBJ1-6; the D gene remains uncertain. This receptor was taken from a man aged 55 to 70 with acute or convalescent COVID-19. The sequenced sample was peripheral blood. The CDR3 here reads CASSEGRNSPLHF. The DNA sequence is TGTGCCAGCAGTGAGGGCAGGAATTCACCCCTCCACTTT.